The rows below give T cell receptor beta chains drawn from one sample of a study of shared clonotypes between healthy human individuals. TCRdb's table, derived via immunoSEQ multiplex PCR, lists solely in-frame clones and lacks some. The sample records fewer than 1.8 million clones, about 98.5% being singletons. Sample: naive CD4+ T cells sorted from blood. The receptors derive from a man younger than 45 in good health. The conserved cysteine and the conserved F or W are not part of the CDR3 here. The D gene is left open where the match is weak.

ASSLEPRADTQY | TRBJ2-3 | - | TRBV5-1
ASGASASSYNEQF | TRBJ2-1 | - | TRBV7-2
ASSISGTIPYEQY | TRBJ2-7 | TRBD2 | TRBV19
ASSYLKTGTSGRAWVEQY | TRBJ2-7 | TRBD2 | TRBV5-1
SARVKETQY | TRBJ2-5 | - | TRBV20-1
ASNLGPNTGELF | TRBJ2-2 | - | TRBV9
ASSSKAGFSSYEQY | TRBJ2-7 | - | TRBV7-2
ASSLPRDRVVQETQY | TRBJ2-5 | TRBD1 | TRBV5-1
ASSYTWRVDTEAF | TRBJ1-1 | - | TRBV6-5
ASSERGDLYEQY | TRBJ2-7 | TRBD2 | TRBV10-1
ASSLQGPSSYNEQF | TRBJ2-1 | TRBD1 | TRBV5-1
ASSVGTGVVETQY | TRBJ2-5 | TRBD1 | TRBV7-2
ATSRDPVTGSRDEQY | TRBJ2-7 | TRBD1 | TRBV15
ASSLGLAASTDTQY | TRBJ2-3 | TRBD2 | TRBV7-2
ASSYSSRGPYEQY | TRBJ2-7 | - | TRBV6-5
AQRGRDRSQPQH | TRBJ1-5 | TRBD1 | TRBV6-6
ASSKKETSGAAFTDTQY | TRBJ2-3 | - | TRBV21-1
ASSRTDTDYGYT | TRBJ1-2 | - | TRBV7-9
ASSPLGGQGAIANYGYT | TRBJ1-2 | TRBD1 | TRBV18
ASSQSGNTIY | TRBJ1-3 | - | TRBV14
ASSPATSSNTGELF | TRBJ2-2 | - | TRBV18
ASRPTGVGNEAF | TRBJ1-1 | TRBD1 | TRBV27
ASKGPGGQGQETQY | TRBJ2-5 | TRBD1 | TRBV2
ASSVDPLGENEQY | TRBJ2-7 | - | TRBV9
ASSPPRPNYEQY | TRBJ2-7 | - | TRBV18
ASSQPPSNTHTQY | TRBJ2-3 | - | TRBV7-2
ASSLWVGRSTSTDTQY | TRBJ2-3 | - | TRBV5-1
ASSATGTGGYNEQF | TRBJ2-1 | TRBD1 | TRBV10-1
ASSQEGSSYNEQF | TRBJ2-1 | - | TRBV9
ASSVVSSAIIGELF | TRBJ2-2 | - | TRBV9
ASSPTPYEQY | TRBJ2-7 | - | TRBV18